One sample yielded the 20 T cell receptor beta chains listed below, sequenced in a study of shared clonotypes between healthy human individuals. Using immunoSEQ multiplex PCR, the repertoire was profiled, and TCRdb retains in-frame clones only, with some absent. Counted here are 1,400,000 or so clones, around 98.5% occurring once; the ten biggest clones make up about 0.34%. Sequencing was performed on naive CD4+ T cells sorted from blood. The subset: CD45RA+ positively selected. The source of these receptors is a man aged 25 to 40 in good health.

The V call is TRBV6-5, the J call TRBJ1-2; TRBD1 is a possible D gene (6 bases). V dropped 10 bases and J dropped 4 bases, with 19 bases sitting between them. Looked up from germline, CDR1 is MNHEY and CDR2 is SVGAGI. The CDR3 loop spans 14 amino acids. This chain's CDR3 is CATTASTGFYGYTF. DNA for the CDR3: TGTGCCACCACAGCTTCCACAGGGTTCTATGGCTACACCTTC.

V gene TRBV2 combines with J gene TRBJ1-3; D gene uncertain. V was clipped by 3 bases and J by 8 bases, with 11 bases between them. Germline CDR1 and CDR2: SNHLY and FYNNEI. This CDR3 is 13 amino acids long. The CDR3 protein is CASSDVPRHTIYF. As DNA, the CDR3 is TGTGCCAGCAGTGATGTCCCCAGACACACCATATATTTT.

V gene TRBV21-1 combines with J gene TRBJ2-4. TRBV21-1 is a pseudogene. This CDR3 is built from 13 residues. The CDR3 region has the DNA TGTGCCAGCTCCAGCACAACTCGAAACATTCAGTACTTC. This gives the protein CASSSTTRNIQYF.

The J gene is TRBJ2-2, the V gene TRBV7-6; 12 bases match TRBD2. With V trimmed by 2 bases and J by 6 bases, 7 bases remained unmatched. The CDR3 loop spans 17 amino acids. The V gene's germline CDR1 is SGHVS and CDR2 FNYEAQ. The CDR3 is CASSLTRLAGVSGELFF. The CDR3 region has the DNA TGTGCCAGCAGCTTAACCCGACTAGCGGGGGTATCCGGGGAGCTGTTTTTT.

J is TRBJ2-7 and V is TRBV5-5; 8 positions agree with TRBD1. J lost 4 bases, V lost 4 bases, and 16 bases had no gene match. The CDR3 contains 17 residues. Germline lookup yields CDR1 SGHKS and CDR2 YYEKEE (reference sequence). In DNA, the CDR3 is TGTGCCAGCAGCCCCGGACAGGGCCTAGGCTTACCGTACGAGCAGTACTTC. Translated, it gives CASSPGQGLGLPYEQYF.

V and J are TRBV4-1 and TRBJ1-2; D unclear. V lost 3 bases, J lost 4 bases, and 9 bases lay in between. Germline V lookup: CDR1 MGHRA, CDR2 YSYEKL. The CDR3 covers 13 residues. CDR3 residues: CASSQESRYGYTF. DNA of the CDR3: TGCGCCAGCAGCCAGGAGAGCCGCTATGGCTACACCTTC.

The chain has TRBV6-6 and TRBJ2-1; 8 bases match TRBD2. CDR3 length equals 14 residues. The V gene's germline CDR1 is MNHNY and CDR2 SVGAGI (reference sequence). V lost 7 bases and J lost 3; bases outside the gene matches: 5. CDR3 sequence (DNA): TGTGCCAGCATGACGGGGGGGAGCTACAATGAGCAGTTCTTC. Encoded protein: CASMTGGSYNEQFF.

CDR3 in DNA: TGTGCCAGCCCCCCCGGGCCCCAGCATTTT. Its protein is CASPPGPQHF. The rearrangement links TRBV6-5 to TRBJ1-5; D gene ambiguous. The CDR3 is 10 amino acids. The V and J ends lost 8 bases and 9 bases respectively, with 8 bases between them. Germline CDR1 is MNHEY and CDR2 is SVGAGI.

J is TRBJ2-1 and V is TRBV5-1; 10 nucleotides line up with TRBD1. CDR3 length: 15 residues. J gave up 3 bases and V 6 bases, and 6 bases lay outside the gene matches. The germline gives CDR1 SGHRS, CDR2 YFSETQ. The CDR3 region has the DNA TGCGCCAGCAACGACAGGGGGCTGAGCTACAATGAGCAGTTCTTC. Its protein product is CASNDRGLSYNEQFF. The full variable domain, rest sourced from reference TRBV5-1 and TRBJ2-1, is KAGVTQTPRYLIKTRGQQVTLSCSPISGHRSVSWYQQTPGQGLQFLFEYFSETQRNKGNFPGRFSGRQFSNSRSEMNVSTLELGDSALYLCASNDRGLSYNEQFFGPGTRLTVL.

V is TRBV29-1 and J is TRBJ1-2; 7 nucleotides match TRBD1. J lost 2 bases, V lost 7 bases, and 7 bases had no gene match. Looked up from germline, CDR1 is SQVTM and CDR2 is ANQGSEA. This CDR3 comprises 13 residues. CDR3 coding DNA: TGCAGCGACAGAGACAGGGCGAACTATGGCTACACCTTC. The encoded protein is CSDRDRANYGYTF.

V usage is TRBV5-1 and J usage is TRBJ2-7; D is ambiguous. Germline CDR1 and CDR2: SGHRS and YFSETQ. V was clipped by 0 bases and J by 3 bases, with 13 bases between them. This CDR3 has 15 amino acids. The CDR3 here is CASSLEVGTYYEQYF. The DNA for the CDR3 is TGCGCCAGCAGCTTGGAGGTCGGCACTTACTACGAGCAGTACTTC.

The J gene is TRBJ2-1, the V gene TRBV5-4; tentatively, D is TRBD2 (6 bases). V lost 0 bases and J 10 bases, leaving 20 bases between the germline ends. The length of the CDR3 is 16 residues. The germline CDR1 and CDR2 sequences are SGHNT and YYREEE (reference sequence). The CDR3 loop reads CASSLVSGRTGTEQFF. The CDR3 coding sequence is TGTGCCAGCAGCTTGGTTTCTGGGAGGACTGGAACCGAGCAGTTCTTC. Variable domain in full (rest from reference TRBV5-4 and TRBJ2-1): ETGVTQSPTHLIKTRGQQVTLRCSSQSGHNTVSWYQQALGQGPQFIFQYYREEENGRGNFPPRFSGLQFPNYSSELNVNALELDDSALYLCASSLVSGRTGTEQFFGPGTRLTVL.

This clone has only one observation. V and J are TRBV9 and TRBJ2-3; D remains ambiguous. The length of the CDR3 is 15 residues. The germline gives CDR1 SGDLS, CDR2 YYNGEE. V was shortened by 4 bases and J by 2 bases, with 14 bases between the two germline ends. CDR3 in amino acids: CASSPALRVTDTQYF. For the CDR3, the DNA is TGTGCCAGCAGCCCCGCATTAAGAGTCACAGATACGCAGTATTTT.

The V and J genes are TRBV9 and TRBJ1-4, with D tentatively TRBD1 (5 bases). This CDR3 has 14 amino acids. The germline gives CDR1 SGDLS, CDR2 YYNGEE. Trimming took 5 bases from V and 8 from J, leaving 16 bases between them. The CDR3, as DNA: TGTGCCAGCAGTCGCACGGGGGTTCGGGAAAAACTGTTTTTT. This sequence encodes CASSRTGVREKLFF.

The chain links TRBV28 to TRBJ1-4; weak D call: TRBD1 (5 bases). Germline V lookup: CDR1 MDHEN, CDR2 SYDVKM. The CDR3 totals 14 residues. V was cut by 5 bases and J by 4 bases, with 11 bases left in between. The CDR3 region is CASSPGPINEKLFF. The DNA for the CDR3 is TGTGCCAGCAGTCCGGGACCGATTAATGAAAAACTGTTTTTT.

The gene calls are TRBV9 and TRBJ1-5; TRBD1 might be the D (5 bases). The CDR3 extends over 13 amino acids. V was pared by 2 bases and J by 5 bases, with 8 bases between. CDR1 is SGDLS and CDR2 is YYNGEE in the germline V gene. CDR3 bases: TGTGCCAGCAGCGTCTCACAGGATCAGCCCCAGCATTTT. Amino acid sequence: CASSVSQDQPQHF. The variable domain in full, with the rest retrieved from reference TRBV9 and TRBJ1-5, is DSGVTQTPKHLITATGQRVTLRCSPRSGDLSVYWYQQSLDQGLQFLIQYYNGEERAKGNILERFSAQQFPDLHSELNLSSLELGDSALYFCASSVSQDQPQHFGDGTRLSIL.

The J gene is TRBJ2-6, the V gene TRBV19, with 10 nucleotides matching TRBD1. The CDR3 totals 17 residues. The V gene end was trimmed by 4 bases and the J gene end by 0 bases; junction bases not matched to a gene: 3. CDR1 is LNHDA, CDR2 SQIVND, per germline (reference sequence). CDR3 bases: TGTGCCAGTAGTAGGTGGACAGGGGGCTCTGGGGCCAACGTCCTGACTTTC. This gives the protein CASSRWTGGSGANVLTF.

CDR3 sequence reads: CASSLSQPYGYTF. Written as DNA, the CDR3 is TGCGCCAGCAGCTTGTCACAGCCATATGGCTACACCTTC. The chain combines TRBV5-1 with TRBJ1-2; no definite D call. Germline assignment: CDR1 SGHRS and CDR2 YFSETQ. The CDR3 contains 13 residues. With 1 base removed from V and 5 bases from J, the gap between germline ends came to 9 bases.

The V and J genes are TRBV13 and TRBJ2-2; the match to TRBD1 covers 7 bases. The CDR3 has 16 residues. With 5 bases clipped from V and 5 bases from J, the junction kept 11 bases outside the gene matches. Germline assignment: CDR1 PRHDT and CDR2 FYEKMQ (reference sequence). CDR3 DNA sequence: TGTGCCAGCAGCCCCGCGACGAACAGGGGAACCGGGGAGCTGTTTTTT. Residues: CASSPATNRGTGELFF.

The rearrangement links TRBV6-5 to TRBJ1-1; D is possibly TRBD1 (5 bases). The CDR3 contains 15 residues. V was trimmed by 6 bases and J by 0 bases, leaving 14 bases between them. The V gene's germline CDR1 is MNHEY and CDR2 SVGAGI. CDR3: CASSRPTVMNTEAFF. CDR3 sequence (DNA): TGTGCCAGCAGCCGTCCGACAGTCATGAACACTGAAGCTTTCTTT.